Listed here is a single TCR beta chain. Its antigen is not yet known. Per-base quality was not reported, and no clone a single base away is much larger than it. These data come from a study of shared clonotypes between healthy human individuals (TCRdb year 2020). Describing the broader study: Three men and a couple of women, aged 18 to 49 years, made up the cohort. Per donor, three plates each were used for CD4 naive and CD4 memory, two for CD8 naive, and one for CD8 memory. To estimate repertoire size and how much clonotype sharing occurs between individuals, the study deeply sequenced the blood TCR repertoires of five healthy adults. Per donor, leukapheresis produced somewhere between about 0.8 and 9 billion PBMCs. To increase sequencing depth and limit assay-specific biases, different laboratories used diverse techniques to prepare libraries and sequence TCR repertoires. Overall study results and their limits: Larger estimated clonotype richness was generally found for naive subsets than for memory subsets. Sampling was restricted to blood, and TCR repertoires in tissue are likely to differ from TCR repertoires in blood. Roughly 5% of naive CD4, 3.5% of naive CD8, approximately 2% of memory CD4, and 0.35% to 0.5% of memory CD8 clonotypes were shared across several donors. Pairwise subsampling indicated that sequencing depth was expected to affect the degree of clonotype sharing among donors. The small number of donors limited the genetic and exposure-history diversity represented. Even with the large sequencing depth, rarefaction of the sorted-subset datasets indicated that sequencing was incomplete. Compared with non-shared clonotypes, clonotypes shared by all four sorted-subset donors had higher generation probabilities.

Donors were healthy HIV-negative adults with no recently reported acute infections or vaccinations. Every donor was a Caucasian adult residing in Nashville, Tennessee, USA. Magnetic negative selection was used to enrich CD4+ T cells, after which naive cells were positively selected on CD45RA and the negative fraction became the memory subset. Blood was collected by leukapheresis, and PBMCs were isolated by Ficoll-Histopaque density gradient centrifugation and then cryopreserved in liquid nitrogen vapor phase. Purity and quantity of every magnetically sorted T cell population were checked by analytical flow cytometry. Genomic DNA was isolated from each sorted fraction and quantified by UV absorbance on a Nanodrop 2000c. From its cysteine to its phenylalanine, the CDR3 spans 15 amino acids. CDR3 DNA only is kept here, 45 bases in frame from base 1. The V and J ends are trimmed by 3 bases and 3 bases, leaving 13 bases between them. The germline V gene encodes CDR1 LNHDA and CDR2 SQIVND (reference sequence).

Using the deep immunoSEQ assay, TCR CDR3 regions were amplified from genomic DNA by multiplex PCR. For each cell subset, the extracted genomic DNA was distributed evenly across all wells of several immunoSEQ 96-well plates, and each plate served as one replicate. For sorted subsets, each replicate PCR was loaded with approximately 190 ng genomic DNA, equivalent to 25,000 to 30,000 T cell genomes. Purified libraries were measured with a Qubit 3.0 fluorometer, size-checked on a Bioanalyzer 2100, and measured again with the KAPA Library Quantification kit. A separate single-read 150-cycle Illumina NextSeq 550 flow cell was used to sequence each immunoSEQ 96-well plate. On the study's bioinformatics: The immunoSEQ output contained only junctional sequences without quality scores, so filtering could not match that applied to full-length reads. To assign V/J genes and CDR3, sequences were annotated against IMGT germline references using PyIR, a Python wrapper for IgBLAST v1.9. Reads with weak V/J assignments (E-value above 1e-6), missing CDR3, stop codons, out-of-frame junctions, or ambiguous translated residues were removed. V3J clonotypes were defined as sequences sharing an identical inferred V gene, J gene, and CDR3 amino acid sequence. Percentage overlap between repertoires was computed as shared unique clonotypes divided by the size of the smaller repertoire. Repertoire richness was assessed with RTK rarefaction, the Chao1 estimator, and Recon v2.1 estimates of unobserved clonotypes. For all TCRbeta clonotypes obtained by the gDNA method from four donors, generation probabilities were computed with OLGA. TCRdb retrieved this table from immuneACCESS and kept in-frame rearrangements only. Not all clones are present; in checked studies, unresolved V genes account for under half, and no reason is known for the remainder. Clonal size and the V and J genes are those of that table, whereas D and trimming came from the DNA. The sample contains 1 million to 1.2 million clones, approximately 75% of them found a single time. The biggest ten clones account for 0.7% to 0.95% of the sample.

This TCR derives from a man aged 18 to 29 in good health. Some clones in this sample may be carry-over from other donors' samples. In this chain, TRBV19 is recombined with TRBJ2-3; the D gene assignment is ambiguous. The sample consisted of memory CD4+ T cells from PBMCs. This specimen's cell subset or site label, per the study, means: CD45RA-negative fraction. The nucleotide sequence reads TGTGCCAGTAGTATTCGGCCAGGTAGGACAGATACGCAGTATTTT. Its amino acids are CASSIRPGRTDTQYF.